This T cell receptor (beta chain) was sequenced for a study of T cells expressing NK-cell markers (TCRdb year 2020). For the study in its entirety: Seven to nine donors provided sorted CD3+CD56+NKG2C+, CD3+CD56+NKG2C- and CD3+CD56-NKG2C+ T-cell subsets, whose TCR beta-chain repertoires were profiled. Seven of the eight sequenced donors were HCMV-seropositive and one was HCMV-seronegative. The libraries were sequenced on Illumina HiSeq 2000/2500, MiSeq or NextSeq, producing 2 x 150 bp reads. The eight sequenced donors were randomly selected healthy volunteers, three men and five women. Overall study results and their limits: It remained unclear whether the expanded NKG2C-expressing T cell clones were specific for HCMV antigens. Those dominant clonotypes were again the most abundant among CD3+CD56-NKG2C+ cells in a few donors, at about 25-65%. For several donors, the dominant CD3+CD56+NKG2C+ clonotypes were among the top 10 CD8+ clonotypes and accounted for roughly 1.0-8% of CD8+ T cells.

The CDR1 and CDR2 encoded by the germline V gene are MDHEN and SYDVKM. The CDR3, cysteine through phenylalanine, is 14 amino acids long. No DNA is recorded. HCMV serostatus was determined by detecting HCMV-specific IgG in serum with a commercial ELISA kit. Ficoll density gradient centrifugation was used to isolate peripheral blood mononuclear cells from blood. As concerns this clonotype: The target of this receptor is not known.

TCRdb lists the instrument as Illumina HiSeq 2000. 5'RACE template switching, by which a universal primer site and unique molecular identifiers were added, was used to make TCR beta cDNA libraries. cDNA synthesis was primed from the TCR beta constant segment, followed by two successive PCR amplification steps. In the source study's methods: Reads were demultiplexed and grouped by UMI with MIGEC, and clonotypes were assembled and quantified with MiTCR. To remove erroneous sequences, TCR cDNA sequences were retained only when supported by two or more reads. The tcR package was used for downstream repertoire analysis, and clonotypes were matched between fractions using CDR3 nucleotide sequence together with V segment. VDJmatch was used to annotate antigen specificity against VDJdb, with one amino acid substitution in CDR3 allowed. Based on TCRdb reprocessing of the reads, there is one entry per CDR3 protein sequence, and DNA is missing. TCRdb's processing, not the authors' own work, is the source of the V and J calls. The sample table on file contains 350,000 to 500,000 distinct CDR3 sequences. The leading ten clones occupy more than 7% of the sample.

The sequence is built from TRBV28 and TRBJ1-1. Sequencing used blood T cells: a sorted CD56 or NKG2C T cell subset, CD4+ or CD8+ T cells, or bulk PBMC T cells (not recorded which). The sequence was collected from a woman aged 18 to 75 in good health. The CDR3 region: CASSFWSVNTEAFF.